The clone carrying this T cell receptor beta chain has only a few counts. Its antigen is as yet unknown. TCRdb used MiXCR to reprocess the RT-PCR reads, holding one entry per CDR3 protein. The repertoire holds hundreds of thousands of distinct CDR3 sequences, with over 9.5% as singletons. This sample was included in a study of response to subunit inactivated influenza vaccine. The germline V and J ends were trimmed by 3 bases and 3 bases, with 15 bases remaining between them. This CDR3 comprises 15 residues. From germline, CDR1 is SGHTS and CDR2 YDEGEE. Study results and limitations: Only a handful of new T cells, the authors suggested, are recruited with each seasonal influenza vaccination.

The source of this sequence is a man in his forties or fifties who received an inactivated influenza vaccine. The sequencing used PBMCs from blood, collected more than 35 days after vaccination. The rearrangement uses TRBV5-8 and TRBJ1-2, with D hard to call. The CDR3 DNA is TGTGCCAGCAGCTCCCGACAACCGCGAGACTATGGCTACACCTTC. Protein sequence: CASSSRQPRDYGYTF.